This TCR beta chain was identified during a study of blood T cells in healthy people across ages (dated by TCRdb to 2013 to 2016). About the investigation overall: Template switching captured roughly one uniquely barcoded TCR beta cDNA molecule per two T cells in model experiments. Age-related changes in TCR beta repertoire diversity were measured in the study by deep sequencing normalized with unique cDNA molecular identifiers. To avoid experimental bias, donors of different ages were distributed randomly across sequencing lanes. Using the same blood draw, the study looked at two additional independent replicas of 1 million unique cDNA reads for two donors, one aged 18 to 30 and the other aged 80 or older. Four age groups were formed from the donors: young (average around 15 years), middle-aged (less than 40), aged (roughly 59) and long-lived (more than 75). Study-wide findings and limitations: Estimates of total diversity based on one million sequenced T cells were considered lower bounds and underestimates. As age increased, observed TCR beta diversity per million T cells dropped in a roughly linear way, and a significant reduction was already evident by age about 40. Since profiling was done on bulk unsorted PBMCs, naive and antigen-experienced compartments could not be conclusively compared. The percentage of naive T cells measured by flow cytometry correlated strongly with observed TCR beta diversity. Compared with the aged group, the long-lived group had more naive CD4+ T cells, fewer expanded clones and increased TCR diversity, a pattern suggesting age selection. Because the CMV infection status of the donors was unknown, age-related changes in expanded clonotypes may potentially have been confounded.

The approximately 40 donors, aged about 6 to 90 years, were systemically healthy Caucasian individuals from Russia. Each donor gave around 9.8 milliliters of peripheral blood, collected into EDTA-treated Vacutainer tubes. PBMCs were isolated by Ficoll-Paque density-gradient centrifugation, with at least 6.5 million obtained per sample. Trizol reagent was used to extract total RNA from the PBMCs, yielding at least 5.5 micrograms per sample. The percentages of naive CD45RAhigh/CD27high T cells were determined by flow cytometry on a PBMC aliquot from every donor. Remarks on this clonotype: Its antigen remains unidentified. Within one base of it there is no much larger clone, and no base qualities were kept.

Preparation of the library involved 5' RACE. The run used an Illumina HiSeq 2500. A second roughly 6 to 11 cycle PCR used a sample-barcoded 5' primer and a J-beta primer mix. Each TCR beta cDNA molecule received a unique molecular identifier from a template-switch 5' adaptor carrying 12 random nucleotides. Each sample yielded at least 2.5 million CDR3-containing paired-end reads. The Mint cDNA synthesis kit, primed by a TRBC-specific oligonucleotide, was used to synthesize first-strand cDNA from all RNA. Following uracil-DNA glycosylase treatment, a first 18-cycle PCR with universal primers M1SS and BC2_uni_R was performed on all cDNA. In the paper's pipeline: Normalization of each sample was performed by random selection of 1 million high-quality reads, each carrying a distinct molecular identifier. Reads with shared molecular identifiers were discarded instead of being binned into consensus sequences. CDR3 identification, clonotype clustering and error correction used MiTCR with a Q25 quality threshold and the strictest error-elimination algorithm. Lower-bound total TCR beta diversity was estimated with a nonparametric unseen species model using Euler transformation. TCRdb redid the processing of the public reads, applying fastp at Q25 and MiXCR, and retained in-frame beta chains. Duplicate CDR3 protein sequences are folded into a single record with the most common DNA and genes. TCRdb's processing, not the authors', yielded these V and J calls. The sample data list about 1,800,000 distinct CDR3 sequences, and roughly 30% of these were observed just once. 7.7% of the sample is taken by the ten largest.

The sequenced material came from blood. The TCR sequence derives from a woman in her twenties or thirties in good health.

Read as DNA, the sequence is TGCAGTGCTAGAGATCTTGGCCGGTCCTCCTACAATGAGCAGTTCTTC. Protein translation: CSARDLGRSSYNEQFF. The rearranged segments are TRBV20-1 and TRBJ2-1; there is no confident call for the D gene. In the germline V gene (reference sequence), CDR1 corresponds to DFQATT and CDR2 to SNEGSKA. The V end loses 0 bases and the J end loses 0 bases, and a stretch of 12 bases separates them. From the cysteine up to the phenylalanine, the CDR3 has a length of 16 residues. The DNA shown is the 48-base CDR3, in frame from base 1.